These T cell receptor beta chains were read from a single sample in a study of blood T cell repertoires in COVID-19. Generated by immunoSEQ multiplex PCR, the TCRdb table keeps only in-frame clones and is missing some. The sample lists over 250,000 clones, roughly 90% occurring once. Sequencing input: peripheral blood. The receptors shown here come from a man in his fifties or sixties with acute or convalescent COVID-19. Both conserved end residues are part of each CDR3. Each record gives: clone size, D gene, V gene, J gene, CDR3 DNA, CDR3 protein. A D gene is named only where the DNA matches it firmly. Some rows have no size entry. The others give once, few or many, or a class for an expanded clone.

clone_size: .; d_call: .; v_call: TRBV7-9; j_call: TRBJ1-2; cdr3_nt: TGTGCCAGCAGCTGGCAGACAGCCTATGGCTACACCTTC; cdr3_aa: CASSWQTAYGYTF
clone_size: .; d_call: .; v_call: TRBV24-1; j_call: TRBJ1-2; cdr3_nt: TGTGCCACCCCGGGGGGGATAACCTATGGCTACACCTTC; cdr3_aa: CATPGGITYGYTF
clone_size: .; d_call: .; v_call: TRBV20-1; j_call: TRBJ1-1; cdr3_nt: TGCAGTGCTAACAACGAAGCTTTCTTT; cdr3_aa: CSANNEAFF
clone_size: .; d_call: .; v_call: TRBV7-9; j_call: TRBJ2-2; cdr3_nt: TGTGCCAGCAGCTCTGGAGCAGGGCTGCCCGGGGAGCTGTTTTTT; cdr3_aa: CASSSGAGLPGELFF
clone_size: .; d_call: TRBD1; v_call: TRBV23-1; j_call: TRBJ1-3; cdr3_nt: TGCGCCAGCAGTCACCCGGACAGGTCCTTCTCTGGAAACACCATATATTTT; cdr3_aa: CASSHPDRSFSGNTIYF
clone_size: once; d_call: .; v_call: TRBV29-1; j_call: TRBJ2-3; cdr3_nt: TGCAGCGTTGAAGAGGGGGCACTTAGCACAGATACGCAGTATTTT; cdr3_aa: CSVEEGALSTDTQYF
clone_size: .; d_call: .; v_call: TRBV2; j_call: TRBJ1-5; cdr3_nt: TGTGCCAGCAGGACAGGTTCTAGCAATCAGCCCCAGCATTTT; cdr3_aa: CASRTGSSNQPQHF
clone_size: .; d_call: .; v_call: TRBV10-1; j_call: TRBJ2-7; cdr3_nt: TGCGCCAGCAGTGAGGTGGGGCGAGGCGAGCAGTACTTC; cdr3_aa: CASSEVGRGEQYF
clone_size: once; d_call: .; v_call: TRBV6-2/TRBV6-3; j_call: TRBJ2-7; cdr3_nt: TGTGCCAGCAGTTACGCCCTATGGGAGCAGTACTTC; cdr3_aa: CASSYALWEQYF
clone_size: .; d_call: TRBD1; v_call: TRBV5-1; j_call: TRBJ2-5; cdr3_nt: TGCGCCAGCAGCCGGGACAGGGAGACCCAGTACTTC; cdr3_aa: CASSRDRETQYF
clone_size: .; d_call: TRBD1; v_call: TRBV19; j_call: TRBJ2-7; cdr3_nt: TGTGCCTCCCGGGACAGGGGTTGGGAGCAGTACTTC; cdr3_aa: CASRDRGWEQYF
clone_size: .; d_call: .; v_call: TRBV3-1/TRBV3-2; j_call: TRBJ2-7; cdr3_nt: TGTGCCAGCAGTCTGGACAGCTCCTACGAGCAGTACTTC; cdr3_aa: CASSLDSSYEQYF
clone_size: .; d_call: TRBD1; v_call: TRBV19; j_call: TRBJ1-5; cdr3_nt: TGTGCCACCGCGGACAGGGGAGAGCAGCCCCAGCATTTT; cdr3_aa: CATADRGEQPQHF
clone_size: .; d_call: TRBD1; v_call: TRBV5-6; j_call: TRBJ2-7; cdr3_nt: TGTGCCAGCAGCCCCTTAAAAGGACAGGGGGCGATCACGTACGAGCAGTACTTC; cdr3_aa: CASSPLKGQGAITYEQYF
clone_size: .; d_call: .; v_call: TRBV7-3; j_call: TRBJ2-3; cdr3_nt: TGTGCCAGCAGAAAGGGGACAGATACGCAGTATTTT; cdr3_aa: CASRKGTDTQYF
clone_size: .; d_call: TRBD2; v_call: TRBV7-2; j_call: TRBJ2-7; cdr3_nt: TGTGCCAGCAGTATCGAGGTACTAGCGGGGGCCTACGAGCAGTACTTC; cdr3_aa: CASSIEVLAGAYEQYF
clone_size: once; d_call: TRBD1; v_call: TRBV7-3; j_call: TRBJ2-2; cdr3_nt: TGTGCCAGCAGCTTACCGGGACAGGGGAACACCGGGGAGCTGTTTTTT; cdr3_aa: CASSLPGQGNTGELFF
clone_size: .; d_call: TRBD2; v_call: TRBV6-4; j_call: TRBJ2-1; cdr3_nt: TGTGCCAGCAGTGATAGGCTCCGGGGGGATGAGCAGTTCTTC; cdr3_aa: CASSDRLRGDEQFF
clone_size: .; d_call: .; v_call: TRBV3-1/TRBV3-2; j_call: TRBJ2-5; cdr3_nt: TGTGCCAGCAGCCGAAGAAACCTTTTCGGGATAGCCCAAGAGACCCAGTACTTC; cdr3_aa: CASSRRNLFGIAQETQYF
clone_size: once; d_call: TRBD2; v_call: TRBV5-1; j_call: TRBJ2-3; cdr3_nt: TGCGCCAGCAGCTCAACCACCGGGACTACCGTCACAGATACGCAGTATTTT; cdr3_aa: CASSSTTGTTVTDTQYF
clone_size: .; d_call: .; v_call: TRBV27; j_call: TRBJ1-2; cdr3_nt: TGTGCCAGCAGTTTAATGGAGTCGGGGGGCCGGGTGGGCTACACCTTC; cdr3_aa: CASSLMESGGRVGYTF
clone_size: .; d_call: .; v_call: TRBV29-1; j_call: TRBJ1-5; cdr3_nt: TGCAGCGTTGAAGCAGGGGCGGGTCAGCCCCAGCATTTT; cdr3_aa: CSVEAGAGQPQHF
clone_size: .; d_call: TRBD1; v_call: TRBV4-1; j_call: TRBJ1-6; cdr3_nt: TGCGCCAGCAGCCAAGATAGTGGGACAGGGAATTCACCCCTCCACTTT; cdr3_aa: CASSQDSGTGNSPLHF
clone_size: .; d_call: TRBD1; v_call: TRBV5-4; j_call: TRBJ2-7; cdr3_nt: TGTGCCAGCAGCTTGGAACAGGGGGCCTACGAGCAGTACTTC; cdr3_aa: CASSLEQGAYEQYF
clone_size: .; d_call: .; v_call: TRBV6-2/TRBV6-3; j_call: TRBJ1-5; cdr3_nt: TGTGCCAGCAGCGACAGGTTTCGTCAGCCCCAGCATTTT; cdr3_aa: CASSDRFRQPQHF
clone_size: .; d_call: TRBD1; v_call: TRBV19; j_call: TRBJ1-1; cdr3_nt: TGTGCCAGCCAACAGGGGGCCTACACTGAAGCTTTCTTT; cdr3_aa: CASQQGAYTEAFF
clone_size: .; d_call: .; v_call: TRBV6-1; j_call: TRBJ2-2; cdr3_nt: TGTGCCAGCAGTGAAGTCCGCACCGGGGAGCTGTTTTTT; cdr3_aa: CASSEVRTGELFF
clone_size: .; d_call: TRBD1; v_call: TRBV6-6; j_call: TRBJ2-3; cdr3_nt: TGTGCCAGCAGTGATGGACAGGGGGGCACAGATACGCAGTATTTT; cdr3_aa: CASSDGQGGTDTQYF
clone_size: .; d_call: TRBD1; v_call: TRBV6-4; j_call: TRBJ1-4; cdr3_nt: TGTGCCAGCAGTCCCGGGACAGGGAAGGGGAGTAGGAATGAAAAACTGTTTTTT; cdr3_aa: CASSPGTGKGSRNEKLFF
clone_size: .; d_call: .; v_call: TRBV5-1; j_call: TRBJ1-4; cdr3_nt: TGCGCCAGCAGTCAGTGGCAGGGTAATGAAAAACTGTTTTTT; cdr3_aa: CASSQWQGNEKLFF
clone_size: .; d_call: .; v_call: TRBV19; j_call: TRBJ2-7; cdr3_nt: TGTGCCAGTAGTACCGTTGGGGGGACCCTCTCCTACGAGCAGTACTTC; cdr3_aa: CASSTVGGTLSYEQYF
clone_size: .; d_call: TRBD1; v_call: TRBV2; j_call: TRBJ2-3; cdr3_nt: TGTGCCAGCAGTGAAGGGACAGGGGCTAGCACAGATACGCAGTATTTT; cdr3_aa: CASSEGTGASTDTQYF
clone_size: .; d_call: .; v_call: TRBV27; j_call: TRBJ2-4; cdr3_nt: TGTGCCAGCAGAGAACAGGGCAGGGCAAGCATTCAGTACTTC; cdr3_aa: CASREQGRASIQYF
clone_size: once; d_call: TRBD2; v_call: TRBV4-1; j_call: TRBJ2-5; cdr3_nt: TGCGCCAGCAGACGACTAGCGGGGGGATGGGAGACCCAGTACTTC; cdr3_aa: CASRRLAGGWETQYF
clone_size: .; d_call: TRBD1; v_call: TRBV7-9; j_call: TRBJ1-2; cdr3_nt: TGTGCCAGCAGCTTATTGGGACAGGGGAAAATAGGATATGGCTACACCTTC; cdr3_aa: CASSLLGQGKIGYGYTF
clone_size: .; d_call: TRBD2; v_call: TRBV2; j_call: TRBJ2-1; cdr3_nt: TGTGCCAGCAGGAGGGAGGGCGATGAGCAGTTCTTC; cdr3_aa: CASRREGDEQFF
clone_size: .; d_call: .; v_call: TRBV10-2; j_call: TRBJ1-5; cdr3_nt: TGCGCCAGCAGTGGACAAGGCAATCAGCCCCAGCATTTT; cdr3_aa: CASSGQGNQPQHF
clone_size: .; d_call: .; v_call: TRBV19; j_call: TRBJ2-7; cdr3_nt: TGTGCCAGTAGTGCGCAAGAGTACTCCTACGAGCAGTACTTC; cdr3_aa: CASSAQEYSYEQYF
clone_size: .; d_call: TRBD1; v_call: TRBV25-1; j_call: TRBJ2-7; cdr3_nt: TGTGCCAGCAGTGAAACCGGGACAGGGGTCGACGAGCAGTACTTC; cdr3_aa: CASSETGTGVDEQYF
clone_size: .; d_call: TRBD1; v_call: TRBV5-6; j_call: TRBJ1-2; cdr3_nt: TGTGCCAGCAGACCCCGGCAGGGGGACTATGGCTACACCTTC; cdr3_aa: CASRPRQGDYGYTF
clone_size: .; d_call: TRBD2; v_call: TRBV7-9; j_call: TRBJ2-1; cdr3_nt: TGTGCCAGCAGCTCCCGGACTAGCGGGGGGAACAATGAGCAGTTCTTC; cdr3_aa: CASSSRTSGGNNEQFF